This T cell receptor beta chain was sequenced for a study of OX40 agonist ivuxolimab in advanced cancers. Across the study: Participants could have had prior anti-PD-1, anti-PD-L1 or anti-CTLA-4 therapy, and less than 45% had some.

This clone showed up just once. What it binds is not known. Study outcomes and limitations: Some of the nonresponding patients also showed low levels of normalized T-cell clonal expansion.

Prior autoimmune disease or systemic immunosuppression barred patients. TCRdb's table, derived via immunoSEQ multiplex PCR, lists solely in-frame clones and lacks some. The sample comprises fewer than 80,000 clones, around 85% of which are singletons, and over 4.5% rests with the top ten. The CDR3 runs to 14 residues. In germline, CDR1 is SEHNR, CDR2 FQNEAQ (reference sequence). V lost 3 bases to trimming and J lost 7 bases; unmatched junction nucleotides: 6. This sample comprised CD4+ or CD8+ T cells sorted from blood, obtained in a trial of the OX40 agonist ivuxolimab. This chain uses TRBV7-9 with TRBJ2-7; 10 nucleotides align to TRBD1. The receptor was derived from an adult with an advanced solid tumor such as melanoma, head and neck, liver or kidney cancer. CDR3 sequence: CASSLGGTGAEQYF. Written as DNA, the CDR3 is TGTGCCAGCAGCTTGGGGGGGACAGGGGCTGAGCAGTACTTC.